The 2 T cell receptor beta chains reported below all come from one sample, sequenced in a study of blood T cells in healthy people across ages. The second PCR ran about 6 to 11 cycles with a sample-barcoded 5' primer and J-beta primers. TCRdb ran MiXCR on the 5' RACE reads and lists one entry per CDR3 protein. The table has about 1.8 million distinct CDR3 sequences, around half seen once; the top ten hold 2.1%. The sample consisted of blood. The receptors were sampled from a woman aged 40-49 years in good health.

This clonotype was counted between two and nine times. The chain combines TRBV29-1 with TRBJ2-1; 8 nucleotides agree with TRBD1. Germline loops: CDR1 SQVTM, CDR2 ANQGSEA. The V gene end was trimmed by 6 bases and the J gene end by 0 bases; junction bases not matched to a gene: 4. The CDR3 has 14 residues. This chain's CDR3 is CSVSGGGSYNEQFF. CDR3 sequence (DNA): TGCAGCGTGTCAGGGGGCGGCTCCTACAATGAGCAGTTCTTC.

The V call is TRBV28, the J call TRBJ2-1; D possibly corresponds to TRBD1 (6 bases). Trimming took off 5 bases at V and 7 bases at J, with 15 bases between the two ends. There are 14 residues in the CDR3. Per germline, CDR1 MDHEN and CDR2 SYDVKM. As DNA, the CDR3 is TGTGCCAGCAGTCCAAGACAGGTTTGGAATGAGCAGTTCTTC. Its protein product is CASSPRQVWNEQFF. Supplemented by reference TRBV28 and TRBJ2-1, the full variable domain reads DVKVTQSSRYLVKRTGEKVFLECVQDMDHENMFWYRQDPGLGLRLIYFSYDVKMKEKGDIPEGYSVSREKKERFSLILESASTNQTSMYLCASSPRQVWNEQFFGPGTRLTVL.